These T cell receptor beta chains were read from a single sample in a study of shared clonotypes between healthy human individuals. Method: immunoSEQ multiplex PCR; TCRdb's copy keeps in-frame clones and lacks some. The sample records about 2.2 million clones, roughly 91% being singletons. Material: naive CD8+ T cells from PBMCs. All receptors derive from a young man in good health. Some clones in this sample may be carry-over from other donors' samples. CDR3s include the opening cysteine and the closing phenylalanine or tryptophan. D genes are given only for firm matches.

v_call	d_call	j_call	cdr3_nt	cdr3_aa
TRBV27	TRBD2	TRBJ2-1	TGTGCCAGCAGTTTACCTCCGGGACTAGCCTTAAATGAGCAGTTCTTC	CASSLPPGLALNEQFF
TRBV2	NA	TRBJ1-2	TGTGCCAGCGCGGAGAGTTTTAACTATGGCTACACCTTC	CASAESFNYGYTF
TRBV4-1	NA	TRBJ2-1	TGCGCCAGCAGCCAAACCCCCGGGCCTTACACGGATGAGCAGTTCTTC	CASSQTPGPYTDEQFF
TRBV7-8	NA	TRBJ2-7	TGTGCCAGCAGCTTAGCGCCGGCAGGGCGCGAGCAGTACTTC	CASSLAPAGREQYF
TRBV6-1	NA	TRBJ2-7	TGTGCCAGCAGTGTACAGGTCGAGCAGTACTTC	CASSVQVEQYF
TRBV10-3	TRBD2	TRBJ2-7	TGTGCCATCAGTGGCAGAGGAGCGGGAGGGTTAGAGCAGTACTTC	CAISGRGAGGLEQYF
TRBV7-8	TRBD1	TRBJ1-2	TGTGCCAGCAGCCCATATCGACAGGGGGCGGATGGCTACACCTTC	CASSPYRQGADGYTF
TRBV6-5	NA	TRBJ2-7	TGTGCCAGCAGTTACTCCACGGAGCAGTACTTC	CASSYSTEQYF
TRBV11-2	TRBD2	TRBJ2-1	TGTGCCAGCAGAGGACTAGCGGGAATCCACTACAATGAGCAGTTCTTC	CASRGLAGIHYNEQFF
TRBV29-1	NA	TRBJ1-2	TGCAGCGCGACAGTGCTCTATAGCTATGGCTACACCTTC	CSATVLYSYGYTF
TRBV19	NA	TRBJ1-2	TGTGCCAGTACTGAGGCTTTTAACTATGGCTACACCTTC	CASTEAFNYGYTF
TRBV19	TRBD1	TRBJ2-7	TGTGCCAGTAGTATAGTGGCGGGACAGGGGGCTGTCGAGCAGTACTTC	CASSIVAGQGAVEQYF
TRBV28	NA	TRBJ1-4	TGTGCCAGCAGCAACCCATGGACGGAAGAAAATGAAAAACTGTTTTTT	CASSNPWTEENEKLFF